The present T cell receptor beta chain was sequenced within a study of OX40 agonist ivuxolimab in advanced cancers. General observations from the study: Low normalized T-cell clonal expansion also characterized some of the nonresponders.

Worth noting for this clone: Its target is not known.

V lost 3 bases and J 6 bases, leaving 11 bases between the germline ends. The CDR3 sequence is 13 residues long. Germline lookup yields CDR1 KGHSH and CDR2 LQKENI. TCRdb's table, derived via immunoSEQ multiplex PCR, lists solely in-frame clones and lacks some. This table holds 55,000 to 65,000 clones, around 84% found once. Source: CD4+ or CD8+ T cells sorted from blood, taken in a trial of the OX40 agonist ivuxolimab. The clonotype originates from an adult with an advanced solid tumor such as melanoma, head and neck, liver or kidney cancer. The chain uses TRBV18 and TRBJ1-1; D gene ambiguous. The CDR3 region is CASSPRAIAEAFF. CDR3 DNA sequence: TGTGCCAGCTCACCTAGGGCAATCGCTGAAGCTTTCTTT.